A selection of T cell receptor beta chains follows, all from one sample in a study of blood T cells in healthy people across ages. MiXCR, run by TCRdb on the 5' RACE reads, gives a single entry per CDR3 protein. The sample holds about 580,000 distinct CDR3 sequences, roughly 48% seen once. The source material was blood. These receptor sequences come from a man aged 80 or over in good health. CDR3s leave out the opening cysteine and the closing phenylalanine or tryptophan. Each record gives: J gene, CDR3 length, V gene, CDR3 protein.

>TRBJ2-1|13|TRBV5-1
ASSFGSPQDSEQF
>TRBJ2-1|10|TRBV6-2/TRBV6-3
ASSYVRGPLF
>TRBJ2-3|14|TRBV7-9
ASSSGLAGSTDTQY
>TRBJ2-3|9|TRBV10-3
AISGLDTQY
>TRBJ2-1|11|TRBV6-1
ASSEQGNNEQF
>TRBJ2-7|12|TRBV6-2/TRBV6-3
ASSYAGVNYEQY
>.|12|TRBV5-1
ASSLGQAYNEQY
>TRBJ2-7|12|TRBV5-1
ASSWGQTSYEQY
>TRBJ1-2|11|TRBV6-6
ASSYAQGNGYT
>TRBJ2-5|15|TRBV20-1
SARGPGTSGGVKTQY
>TRBJ2-1|13|TRBV5-1
ASSLVRGGYNEQF
>TRBJ2-1|11|TRBV14
ASATDYYNEQF
>TRBJ2-3|13|TRBV11-1
ASSLWSDSGDTQY
>TRBJ1-5|15|TRBV27
ASSQNGVGDLNQPQH
>TRBJ2-1|13|TRBV9
ASSVDQGKHNEQF
>TRBJ2-5|15|TRBV6-2/TRBV6-3
ASSRYRTTSHQETQY
>TRBJ1-6|13|TRBV7-9
ASSQQGADNSPLH
>TRBJ2-1|14|TRBV6-5
ACSYGSGPYYNEQF
>TRBJ1-4|12|TRBV7-9
ASSLGTTNEKLF
>TRBJ2-3|15|TRBV27
ASSRTRTGTSTDTQY
>TRBJ2-1|12|TRBV12-3/TRBV12-4
ASSLSSSYNEQF
>TRBJ2-1|13|TRBV24-1
ATSDASGSGNEQF
>TRBJ2-3|12|TRBV7-3
ASSKTSYTDTQY
>TRBJ2-7|10|TRBV10-3
AISPGPREQY
>TRBJ1-2|12|TRBV7-9
ASSLTTGGGGYT
>TRBJ2-5|17|TRBV4-1
ASSQGGTSGGVRQETQY
>TRBJ2-5|11|TRBV7-3
ASSATSLGTQY
>TRBJ2-7|13|TRBV20-1
SARDHGQGSYEQY
>.|12|TRBV28
ASRASGRQETQY
>TRBJ1-1|12|TRBV29-1
SVDRQGGRTEAF
>TRBJ2-3|16|TRBV20-1
SARGGLDPGASTDTQY
>TRBJ2-2|15|TRBV6-6
ASSRGLAGSGTGELF
>TRBJ1-5|12|TRBV29-1
SARDRDTQGPQH
>TRBJ2-1|12|TRBV5-1
ASSGGTSYNEQF
>TRBJ1-1|9|TRBV30
AWALNTEAF
>TRBJ1-3|12|TRBV7-3
ASSAQGSGNTIY